This T cell receptor (beta chain) was identified during a study of blood T cell repertoires in COVID-19 (TCRdb year 2020). At the level of the whole study: Collaborator samples came from the United States, Italy and Spain and covered acute and convalescent phases of COVID-19. Deeply sampled blood TCRbeta repertoires from subjects exposed to, actively infected with, or recovered from COVID-19 were included in the dataset. Where available, HLA class I and class II types were taken from metadata supplied by the sample provider and were not determined by assay-based typing. The samples were drawn from the first 160 participants of the ongoing ImmuneRACE study and from 950 to 1,500 subjects provided by 6 global collaborators. Sample metadata almost always included a de-identified subject ID, COVID-19 status, age in years and sex. The prospective study material was composed of cDNA or gDNA derived from T cells, B-cell-depleted T cells, or PBMCs. The repertoires were released in a freely available public database intended as a resource for research on the immune response to SARS-CoV-2.

What the research found in general, with its limitations: Clinical and demographic metadata were provided uncurated, with the amount varying by source and participant.

In Seattle, one collaborating source enrolled patients while the infection was active and tracked those patients longitudinally over the course of disease. Each collaborating institution followed its own protocols to collect whole blood in K2EDTA tubes. Collaborator samples were shipped for TCRbeta analysis as frozen whole blood, isolated PBMCs, or DNA extracted from either sample type. The immunoSEQ Assay, a bias-controlled multiplex PCR, was used to amplify TCRbeta CDR3 regions from genomic DNA. Per the source publication's procedure: The number of nucleated cells in each sample was estimated from the amplification of reference gene primers within the assay. To quantify the absolute abundance of each unique TCRbeta CDR3 rearrangement, sequence reads were collapsed and filtered. Productive Simpson clonality was computed per sample as the square root of Simpson's diversity index over productive rearrangements. TCRdb retrieved this table from immuneACCESS and kept in-frame rearrangements only. Not all clones are present; in checked studies, unresolved V genes account for under half, and no reason is known for the remainder. Clone size and the V and J calls come from that table; the DNA yielded D and trimming. The sample contains more than 200,000 clones, approximately 90% of them found a single time. Clones ranked in the top ten supply 9.5% to 13% of the sample.

In its sample, this clone was seen once. No cognate antigen has been identified for it. Base qualities are missing; no much larger clone stands one base away. Between the V and J ends, shortened by 1 base and 2 bases respectively, the junction contains 9 bases. Reading from cysteine to phenylalanine, the CDR3 counts 14 amino acids. Here the CDR3 DNA is all that survives: 42 bases in frame from base 1. Sequences LGHNA (CDR1) and YSLEER (CDR2) are obtained from the germline V gene. The TCR originated in a woman aged 50 to 65 with COVID-19, enrolled during active disease. This receptor chain uses TRBV4-3 and TRBJ2-7; a confident D gene designation cannot be given. Sequencing used peripheral blood. The CDR3 has the sequence CASSQGTPTYEQYF. The nucleotide sequence reads TGCGCCAGCAGCCAAGGTACACCCACCTACGAGCAGTACTTC.